What follows are 14 T cell receptor beta chains derived from one specimen sequenced in a study of vaccination effects on CD4 cells after COVID-19. These receptors lack a known antigen. Here immunoSEQ multiplex PCR was the method, and the copy in TCRdb shows in-frame clones only, minus some. The sample yields around 15,000 clones, about 75% seen once. Antigen-specific CD4+ T cells were expanded (with viral peptide pools) by the ViraFEST assay ahead of sequencing. On roughly day 10 of culture, CD4+ T cells were separated out. Two-dose BNT162b2 or mRNA-1273 vaccination was given to participants. The specimen was CD4+ T cells from PBMCs cultured with HCoV-NL63 spike peptides, collected after COVID-19 vaccination. The receptors derive from a human donor who received a COVID-19 vaccine.

In this sample, this clone is large. This chain uses TRBV29-1 with TRBJ2-1; 12 bases are a match to TRBD2. V dropped 7 bases and J dropped 7; count of bases not matched to a gene: 5. Germline V gene sequence: CDR1 SQVTM, CDR2 ANQGSEA. This CDR3 is built from 13 residues. The CDR3 spells CSGLGLAGNEQFF. The CDR3 region has the DNA TGCAGCGGTTTAGGACTAGCGGGGAATGAGCAGTTCTTC.

The rearrangement uses TRBV15 and TRBJ2-1, with 9 bases lining up with TRBD2. Trimming cost V 8 bases and J 4 bases; bases outside gene matches: 9. The CDR3 length is 15 residues. CDR1 and CDR2 from the germline V gene are LNHNV and YYDKDF (reference sequence). CDR3 bases: TGTGCCACCGGGAAGAGAAGCGGGGGGTACAATGAGCAGTTCTTC. It is translated as CATGKRSGGYNEQFF.

The rearrangement uses TRBV5-1 and TRBJ1-3; a weak D match, TRBD1 (5 bases). Between the trimmed V and J ends, which lost 1 base and 0 bases, there was a span of 17 bases. CDR1 SGHRS and CDR2 YFSETQ come from the germline V gene. CDR3 size: 18 residues. CDR3 DNA: TGCGCCAGCAGCTTGAGTGGCGGGGGATGGGTCTCTGGAAACACCATATATTTT. Its protein is CASSLSGGGWVSGNTIYF.

This chain uses TRBV3-1 (or the pseudogene TRBV3-2) with TRBJ2-5; 11 bases match TRBD2. The CDR3 is 15 residues long. Germline trimming cut 6 bases from V and 4 bases from J; bases unmatched to any gene: 7. Germline loops: CDR1 LGHDT, CDR2 YNNKEL (reference sequence). Here the CDR3 DNA reads TGTGCCAGCAGGACCCTAGCGGGGGGAGGAGAGACCCAGTACTTC. Translated, it gives CASRTLAGGGETQYF.

The chain is built from TRBV6-5 and TRBJ1-6, with 9 bases fitting TRBD1. This CDR3 is 16 amino acids long. V gave up 0 bases and J gave up 9 bases; unmatched junction bases: 6. Germline loops: CDR1 MNHEY, CDR2 SVGAGI. CDR3 DNA: TGTGCCAGCAGTTACTCACGGACAGGGGTGGGTTCACCCCTCCACTTT. This codes for CASSYSRTGVGSPLHF.

The chain recombines TRBV15 with TRBJ2-5, with 11 nucleotides matching TRBD1. Trimming took 1 base from V and 7 from J; bases not matched to a gene: 5. The CDR3 spans 15 residues. The V gene's germline CDR1 is LNHNV and CDR2 YYDKDF (reference sequence). CDR3 sequence reads: CATSRGLGQGVTQYF. The CDR3 nucleotides are TGTGCCACCAGCAGAGGTTTGGGACAGGGGGTGACCCAGTACTTC.

The chain links TRBV11-2 to TRBJ1-6; D is possibly TRBD1 (5 bases). Germline V CDR1 and CDR2: SGHAT, FQNNGV. CDR3 length: 15 residues. Between the trimmed V and J ends, which lost 0 bases and 7 bases, there was a span of 10 bases. In DNA, the CDR3 is TGTGCCAGCAGCTTAGATCCGGGGGGGAATTCACCCCTCCACTTT. Translating gives CASSLDPGGNSPLHF.

Here the CDR3 DNA reads TGTGCCAGCAGCCTCAAAACCACTGAAGCTTTCTTT. It specifies CASSLKTTEAFF. The genes are TRBV28 and TRBJ1-1; D not certain. The CDR3 extends over 12 amino acids. V lost 6 bases, J lost 4 bases, and 9 bases lay in between. Germline V gene lookup returns CDR1 MDHEN and CDR2 SYDVKM.

This clone was detected once. The V call is TRBV3-1 (or the pseudogene TRBV3-2), the J call TRBJ2-3, with TRBD2 identical over 10 bases. The germline V gene encodes CDR1 LGHDT and CDR2 YNNKEL (reference sequence). V was pared by 4 bases and J by 7 bases, with 5 bases of the junction left unmatched. CDR3 size: 14 residues. The CDR3 nucleotides are TGTGCCAGCAGCCCCCTAGCGGGGGATTATACGCAGTATTTT. Translation: CASSPLAGDYTQYF.

The chain employs TRBV14 and TRBJ2-5; 7 bases align to TRBD1. There are 17 residues in the CDR3. Germline lookup yields CDR1 SGHDN and CDR2 FVKESK. V lost 0 bases to trimming and J lost 2 bases; unmatched junction nucleotides: 9. The DNA of the CDR3 is TGTGCCAGCAGCCAAGACCAGGGAAAGGGGGCACAAGAGACCCAGTACTTC. Translated: CASSQDQGKGAQETQYF.

This clone has just one count. V gene TRBV4-2 combines with J gene TRBJ2-7; D may be TRBD2 (8 bases). Germline CDR1 is LGHNA and CDR2 is YNFKEQ. Trimming left V 4 bases short and J 0 bases short, with 22 bases between. The CDR3 extends over 18 amino acids. The CDR3 DNA reads TGTGCCAGCAGCCCCCGGGAGGGGGCTCGGACTCCCTCCTACGAGCAGTACTTC. Protein product: CASSPREGARTPSYEQYF.

V usage is TRBV3-1 (or the pseudogene TRBV3-2) and J usage is TRBJ1-1; 7 bases fit TRBD1. The germline CDR1 and CDR2 sequences are LGHDT and YNNKEL (reference sequence). CDR3 length: 13 amino acids. V trimming: 3 bases; J trimming: 4 bases; junction bases outside the gene matches: 2. The CDR3 sequence is CASSHTGATEAFF. The DNA of the CDR3 is TGTGCCAGCAGCCATACAGGGGCCACTGAAGCTTTCTTT.

The chain is built from TRBV2 and TRBJ1-2; perhaps TRBD1 as D (5 bases). The ends were cut back, 8 bases at V and 14 bases at J, with 24 bases in the middle. CDR3 length equals 13 residues. Germline assignment: CDR1 SNHLY and CDR2 FYNNEI. CDR3 DNA: TGTGCCAGCGGGGATGGCAGCGCGGTGGGGCATACCTTC. It encodes CASGDGSAVGHTF.

The rearrangement uses TRBV6-5 and TRBJ1-2, with no clear D. CDR1 is MNHEY and CDR2 is SVGAGI in the germline V gene. The CDR3 contains 12 residues. The V gene lost 6 bases and the J gene lost 1 base, with 6 bases spanning the gap. The CDR3 region has the DNA TGTGCCAGCAGAAACGATAACTATGGCTACACCTTC. Amino acid sequence: CASRNDNYGYTF.